The present entry profiles one T cell receptor beta chain with its context. The sample comes from a study of early T cells in non-severe SARS-CoV-2 infection. Across the whole study: Chains were unpaired, as sequencing was done on bulk RNA from unsorted whole blood.

In TCRdb, the 5' RACE reads were re-called with MiXCR into one record per CDR3 protein. The table includes 35,000 to 40,000 distinct CDR3 sequences, roughly 9.7% detected once. This CDR3 region has 14 residues. Looked up from germline, CDR1 is SEHNR and CDR2 is FQNEAQ (reference sequence). The V and J ends lost 4 bases and 5 bases, in that order; junction bases with no gene match: 6. The clonotype comes from an adult who was a healthcare worker with PCR-confirmed SARS-CoV-2 infection or an uninfected control (not recorded which). V and J are TRBV7-9 and TRBJ1-1; 8 bases map to TRBD1. Sequencing input: whole blood. The CDR3 DNA is TGTGCCAGCAGCTGGACAGGGCCGGGGACTGAAGCTTTCTTT. Its translation is CASSWTGPGTEAFF.